This passage covers 26 T cell receptor beta chains from one sample sequenced in a study of T cells in Graves' hyperthyroidism and ophthalmopathy. Amplification of TCR beta CDR3 regions was performed using RNA transcripts as template. HTBI primers were employed in a first-round RT-PCR of the TCR CDR3. In TCRdb, the multiplex PCR reads were re-called with MiXCR into one record per CDR3 protein. The sample contains about 380,000 distinct CDR3 sequences, roughly 15% of which appear only once. The sequencing sample was made of blood. The receptors originated from a woman in her thirties with Graves' ophthalmopathy.

This clonotype was counted ten times or more. The rearrangement uses TRBV11-2 and TRBJ2-1; tentatively, D is TRBD1 (6 bases). The length of the CDR3 is 15 residues. Trimming removed 2 bases at V and 1 base at J, with 9 bases between. Germline values: CDR1 SGHAT, CDR2 FQNNGV. CDR3 sequence (DNA): TGTGCCAGCAGCTTAAGGGGGATATCCTACAATGAGCAGTTCTTC. Translated, it gives CASSLRGISYNEQFF.

The sample holds many counts of this clonotype. The chain is built from TRBV30 and TRBJ1-5; TRBD1 matches at 7 bases. V gave up 3 bases and J gave up 3 bases; unmatched junction bases: 8. CDR1 and CDR2 (germline): GTSNPN, SVGIG (reference sequence). This CDR3 spans 15 amino acids. CDR3 in amino acids: CAWSAGDSLNQPQHF. DNA for the CDR3: TGTGCCTGGAGCGCCGGGGACAGTCTCAATCAGCCCCAGCATTTT.

This clonotype was detected ten times or more. As the CDR3 is not closed by the conserved phenylalanine or tryptophan, this likely results from a read error. The rearrangement links TRBV5-1 to TRBJ2-7, with 8 bases matching TRBD1. The CDR3 is 15 residues long. Germline loops: CDR1 SGHRS, CDR2 YFSETQ. V lost 1 base, J lost 0 bases, and 3 bases stayed unmatched. In DNA, the CDR3 is TGCGCCAGCAGCTTGTTGGGGACAGGCTCCTACGAGCAGTACTCC. The encoded protein is CASSLLGTGSYEQYS.

Only a few counts were recorded for this clonotype. The chain uses TRBV19 and TRBJ2-2; D perhaps matches TRBD2 (5 bases). The CDR3 has 16 residues. Germline-derived CDR1 and CDR2 are LNHDA and SQIVND (reference sequence). V dropped 0 bases and J dropped 6 bases, with 14 bases sitting between them. Here the CDR3 DNA reads TGTGCCAGTAGTATAGATTCTAGCTGGCAACCCGGGGAGCTGTTTTTT. It codes for CASSIDSSWQPGELFF.

This clonotype has at least ten counts. This rearrangement joins TRBV7-9 to TRBJ2-7; tentatively, D is TRBD1 (6 bases). Trimming pared 8 bases from V and 4 bases from J, leaving 21 bases between. From germline, CDR1 is SEHNR and CDR2 FQNEAQ (reference sequence). The CDR3 consists of 15 residues. The CDR3 DNA reads as TGTGCCAGCGCCCAGGGGCAGGGGATCGTGTACGAGCAGTACTTC. It encodes CASAQGQGIVYEQYF. The whole variable domain, remainder taken from reference TRBV7-9 and TRBJ2-7, is DTGVSQNPRHKITKRGQNVTFRCDPISEHNRLYWYRQTLGQGPEFLTYFQNEAQLEKSRLLSDRFSAERPKGSFSTLEIQRTEQGDSAMYLCASAQGQGIVYEQYFGPGTRLTVT.

In this sample, this clonotype turned up many times. V gene TRBV28 combines with J gene TRBJ2-5; 8 bases align to TRBD1. Germline V lookup: CDR1 MDHEN, CDR2 SYDVKM. CDR3 length: 13 residues. The junction had 7 bases not matched to a gene; V was cut back by 8 bases and J by 5 bases. The CDR3 DNA sequence: TGTGCCAGCCGGACAGGGAGGTGGGAGACCCAGTACTTC. Its protein product is CASRTGRWETQYF.

This clonotype was observed a handful of times. V usage is TRBV20-1 and J usage is TRBJ2-5, with 10 bases lining up with TRBD2. CDR3 length: 18 amino acids. Germline CDR1 is DFQATT and CDR2 is SNEGSKA (reference sequence). Trimming took 0 bases from V and 4 from J; bases not matched to a gene: 14. The CDR3 sequence is CSARDVATSGGAGETQYF. The DNA of the CDR3 is TGCAGTGCTAGAGATGTGGCGACCAGCGGGGGGGCCGGAGAGACCCAGTACTTC.

This clonotype was seen a single time. Just one base apart from a much larger clone, this may be a read error. This chain links TRBV5-4 with TRBJ2-7; D ambiguous. Germline V CDR1 and CDR2: SGHNT, YYREEE (reference sequence). This CDR3 has 14 residues. The V end lost 3 bases, the J end lost 4 bases, and 14 bases lay between the germline ends. This CDR3 reads CASSSINMVYEQYF. The CDR3 bases are TGTGCCAGCAGCTCGATAAACATGGTGTACGAGCAGTACTTC.

The table lists this clonotype with many counts. The chain joins TRBV20-1 to TRBJ1-1; D unclear. The CDR3 is 12 amino acids. V lost 1 base and J 1 base, leaving 4 bases between the germline ends. CDR1 is DFQATT, CDR2 SNEGSKA, per germline (reference sequence). The CDR3 coding sequence is TGCAGTGCTAGAGTACAGAACACTGAAGCTTTCTTT. As protein: CSARVQNTEAFF.

This clonotype has ten or more counts. The chain uses TRBV13 and TRBJ2-1; TRBD2 might be the D (6 bases). Trimming shortened V by 5 bases and J by 3 bases, and 14 bases separated the two germline ends. This CDR3 comprises 15 residues. Germline CDR1 and CDR2: PRHDT and FYEKMQ (reference sequence). The CDR3 region is CASSRNPRGYNEQFF. The CDR3 DNA sequence: TGTGCCAGCAGCCGGAATCCGCGGGGCTACAATGAGCAGTTCTTC. Full variable domain (rest looked up from reference TRBV13 and TRBJ2-1): AAGVIQSPRHLIKEKRETATLKCYPIPRHDTVYWYQQGPGQDPQFLISFYEKMQSDKGSIPDRFSAQQFSDYHSELNMSSLELGDSALYFCASSRNPRGYNEQFFGPGTRLTVL.

This clonotype was detected ten times or more. The gene calls are TRBV11-2 and TRBJ2-5; D may be TRBD2 (7 bases). The CDR3 sequence is 17 residues long. Germline V lookup: CDR1 SGHAT, CDR2 FQNNGV. V lost 0 bases and J lost 5, with 19 bases in between. This chain's CDR3 is CASSLERGGDLWETQYF. Written as DNA, the CDR3 is TGTGCCAGCAGCTTAGAGAGGGGGGGTGATCTTTGGGAGACCCAGTACTTC.

In its sample, this clonotype was seen many times. V and J are TRBV27 and TRBJ2-1; tentatively, D is TRBD1 or TRBD2 (6 bases each). Trimming removed 2 bases from V and 4 bases from J, with 12 bases in between. CDR1 is MNHEY, CDR2 SMNVEV, per germline (reference sequence). The CDR3 has 15 amino acids. CDR3 bases: TGTGCCAGCAGTTTAGGAGGGGGTAAATACAATGAGCAGTTCTTC. Residues: CASSLGGGKYNEQFF.

This clonotype was recorded only once. A much larger clone lies one base from this, so it may be a read error. V is TRBV18 and J is TRBJ1-2; D may be TRBD1 (6 bases). The CDR3 is 14 residues long. Germline V gene data show CDR1 as KGHSH and CDR2 as LQKENI. The CDR3 coding sequence is TGTACCAGCTCACCCCGACAGGACCACTATGGCTACACCTTC. Translated: CTSSPRQDHYGYTF.

This clonotype was seen ten or more times. The chain is built from TRBV5-1 and TRBJ1-1; D remains unclear. The germline V gene encodes CDR1 SGHRS and CDR2 YFSETQ. Deletions cut 4 bases from V and 1 base from J, with 11 bases between. The CDR3 contains 14 residues. The CDR3 here is CASSPRTENTEAFF. The CDR3 DNA sequence: TGCGCCAGCAGCCCTAGGACGGAGAACACTGAAGCTTTCTTT.

This clonotype was seen repeatedly, ten times or more. The chain couples TRBV14 to TRBJ1-4, with D possibly being TRBD1 (5 bases). The CDR3 totals 13 residues. Trimming stripped 4 bases from V and 8 bases from J, with 11 bases between. Germline lookup yields CDR1 SGHDN and CDR2 FVKESK. CDR3 residues: CASSRDRVEKLFF. In DNA, the CDR3 is TGTGCCAGCAGCCGTGACAGAGTGGAAAAACTGTTTTTT.

This clonotype was seen ten or more times. The chain is built from TRBV28 and TRBJ2-7; D is perhaps TRBD2 (6 bases). The CDR3 extends over 15 amino acids. Trimming left V 8 bases short and J 3 bases short, with 20 bases between. Germline V gene lookup returns CDR1 MDHEN and CDR2 SYDVKM. CDR3 bases: TGTGCCAGCGTTGCCCCGGGGGACGGCCACTACGAGCAGTACTTC. Protein: CASVAPGDGHYEQYF.

This clonotype has at least ten counts. CDR3 region: CASSSGLVTSLTSTDTQYF. The DNA for the CDR3 is TGTGCCAGCAGCTCGGGACTAGTCACTTCCCTCACTAGCACAGATACGCAGTATTTT. The chain recombines TRBV28 with TRBJ2-3; 8 positions match TRBD2. CDR3 length equals 19 residues. Germline CDR1 is MDHEN and CDR2 is SYDVKM. V trimming: 6 bases; J trimming: 0 bases; junction bases outside the gene matches: 17.

This clonotype has more than one count but fewer than ten. The rearrangement joins TRBV4-1 to TRBJ2-3, with 12 bases fitting TRBD2. V lost 1 base and J lost 2; bases outside the gene matches: 4. This CDR3 is built from 17 residues. Germline CDR1 is MGHRA and CDR2 is YSYEKL. CDR3 amino acids: CASSQALAGGVTDTQYF. The CDR3 DNA is TGCGCCAGCAGCCAAGCTCTAGCGGGGGGGGTCACAGATACGCAGTATTTT.

The chain combines TRBV28 with TRBJ2-7; TRBD2 might be the D (7 bases). Germline assignment: CDR1 MDHEN and CDR2 SYDVKM. V gave up 6 bases and J gave up 5 bases, with 23 bases separating them. The length of the CDR3 is 16 residues. As DNA, the CDR3 is TGTGCCAGCAGGGCCCCGGGGGGCTACAATTGGGACGAGCAGTACTTC. This encodes CASRAPGGYNWDEQYF.

There are many counts of this clonotype. The chain joins TRBV18 to TRBJ1-2; 7 bases align to TRBD1. The CDR3 has 14 amino acids. The V and J ends lost 3 bases and 2 bases, in that order; junction bases with no gene match: 3. Germline assignment: CDR1 KGHSH and CDR2 LQKENI. The CDR3 DNA reads TGTGCCAGCTCACCGGGGGGACAGAACTATGGCTACACCTTC. Protein sequence: CASSPGGQNYGYTF.

This clonotype has just a few counts. The CDR3 nucleotides are TGTGCCAGCAGTACGATTCCGACTAGCGGGGGGGCGAAGTACTTC. This sequence encodes CASSTIPTSGGAKYF. The chain is built from TRBV28 and TRBJ2-5, with 14 bases aligning to TRBD2. CDR1 and CDR2 from the germline V gene are MDHEN and SYDVKM. The CDR3 totals 15 residues. Trimming at V came to 5 bases and at J to 12 bases, leaving 11 bases not matched to a gene.

This clonotype was seen ten or more times. The CDR3 sequence: CSAPRGDSQETQYF. CDR3 in DNA: TGCAGCGCCCCCCGGGGGGATAGTCAAGAGACCCAGTACTTC. This chain links TRBV20-1 with TRBJ2-5, with 7 positions matching TRBD2. The germline gives CDR1 DFQATT, CDR2 SNEGSKA (reference sequence). The CDR3 length is 14 residues.

CDR3 bases: TGTGCCAGCAGTTTATCGATCGGGGACAGCGCGAACACCGGGGAGCTGTTTTTT. Translation gives CASSLSIGDSANTGELFF. The rearrangement joins TRBV27 to TRBJ2-2; 7 bases fit TRBD1. J gave up 0 bases and V 0 bases, and 7 bases lay outside the gene matches. CDR1 and CDR2 from the germline V gene are MNHEY and SMNVEV (reference sequence). The CDR3 loop spans 18 amino acids.

This clonotype was observed a few times. A much larger clonotype is one base distant, so this may be a read error. V gene TRBV11-2 combines with J gene TRBJ2-5; weak D call: TRBD2 (6 bases). V lost 3 bases to trimming and J lost 0 bases, with 32 bases between them. Germline values: CDR1 SGHAT, CDR2 FQNNGV. The CDR3 has 22 amino acids. The CDR3 protein is CASSFDRRLRLGGSGYQETQYF. Here the CDR3 DNA reads TGTGCCAGCAGCTTCGATCGGAGGCTACGACTAGGTGGATCGGGGTACCAAGAGACCCAGTACTTC.

The chain is built from TRBV28 and TRBJ1-2; TRBD1 aligns across 10 bases. The CDR3 sequence is 14 residues long. V shed 5 bases, J shed 7 bases, and the junction held 7 bases outside the gene matches. CDR1 MDHEN and CDR2 SYDVKM come from the germline V gene. The CDR3 sequence is CASSPTGTGVGYTF. DNA of the CDR3: TGTGCCAGCAGTCCAACCGGGACAGGGGTTGGCTACACCTTC.

This clonotype has only a few counts. The junction does not match germline at one end; this may be a read error. The V call is TRBV20-1, the J call TRBJ1-3; D is uncertain. The germline V gene encodes CDR1 DFQATT and CDR2 SNEGSKA (reference sequence). The CDR3 totals 14 residues. The CDR3 reads CGARPPDAGNTIYF. The CDR3 DNA reads TGCGGTGCTAGACCCCCAGATGCAGGAAACACCATATATTTT.